This T cell receptor (beta chain) came from a study of shared clonotypes between healthy human individuals. With regard to this clone: What it binds is unknown.

The repertoire was sequenced with immunoSEQ multiplex PCR; TCRdb's copy has only in-frame clones and lacks some. The sample lists around 2,000,000 clones; 85% to 95% were seen once. The germline gives CDR1 SGHRS, CDR2 YFSETQ. Trimming stripped 2 bases from V and 8 bases from J, with 7 bases between. The CDR3 has 12 residues. Naive CD8 populations comprised CD45RO-negative cells positively selected for CCR7, excluding terminally differentiated effector memory CD45RA+ cells. The study's findings and limits: Researchers found naive subsets generally carried larger estimated richness than memory subsets. Clonotype sharing among donors likely depends on sequencing depth. What rarefaction showed was incomplete sorted-subset sequencing despite large depth.

The material sequenced was naive CD8+ T cells sorted from blood. This clonotype was obtained from a man in his late teens or twenties in good health. J is TRBJ1-4 and V is TRBV5-1, with unresolved D. The CDR3 reads CASSLTSEKLFF. The DNA of the CDR3 is TGCGCCAGCAGCTTAACGAGCGAAAAACTGTTTTTT.